The subject of this entry is one TCR beta chain. This sample was taken from a study of shared clonotypes between healthy human individuals. CDR3 length: 15 residues. Germline CDR1 SNHLY, CDR2 FYNNEI. V shed 6 bases, J shed 1 base, and the junction held 7 bases outside the gene matches. Assay used: immunoSEQ multiplex PCR; TCRdb lists only in-frame clones, some missing. The sample holds some 2.3 million clones, 93% seen once. What was sequenced was naive CD4+ T cells from PBMCs. Indicated subset: CD45RA+ positively selected. The receptor was isolated from a man between 18 and 35 years old in good health. Some clones in this sample may be carry-over from other donors' samples. The chain links TRBV2 to TRBJ1-1; 8 bases fit TRBD1. CDR3 region: CASRPSGTGNTEAFF. CDR3 DNA sequence: TGTGCCAGCAGGCCGAGCGGGACAGGGAACACTGAAGCTTTCTTT.